This T cell receptor (beta chain) was found in a study of blood T cell repertoires in COVID-19. All enrollees were about 18 to 100 years old and from approximately 24 US areas. Assignments of participants to cohorts depended upon their own reported clinical history. The study counted Cohort 3 donors as recovered given two negative PCRs, clearance, or symptom resolution. As processed by the authors: Amplified reference gene primers provided the basis for estimating nucleated cell counts. Profiled with immunoSEQ multiplex PCR; TCRdb holds only in-frame clones, not every one. Clone size and the V and J calls come from that table; the DNA yielded D and trimming. The sample has more than 400,000 clones; about nine tenths are singletons. Germline V gives CDR1 SGHDT, CDR2 YYEEEE. V shed 4 bases and J shed 5 bases, with 7 bases lying between them. CDR3 length: 12 amino acids.

The chain recombines TRBV5-6 with TRBJ1-5; D not certain. Sequencing used PBMCs or T cells enriched from blood (not recorded which). The sequence derives from a man younger than 35 who had recovered from COVID-19. CDR3 protein: CASSAMDQPQHF. The CDR3 nucleotides read TGTGCCAGCAGCGCTATGGATCAGCCCCAGCATTTT.